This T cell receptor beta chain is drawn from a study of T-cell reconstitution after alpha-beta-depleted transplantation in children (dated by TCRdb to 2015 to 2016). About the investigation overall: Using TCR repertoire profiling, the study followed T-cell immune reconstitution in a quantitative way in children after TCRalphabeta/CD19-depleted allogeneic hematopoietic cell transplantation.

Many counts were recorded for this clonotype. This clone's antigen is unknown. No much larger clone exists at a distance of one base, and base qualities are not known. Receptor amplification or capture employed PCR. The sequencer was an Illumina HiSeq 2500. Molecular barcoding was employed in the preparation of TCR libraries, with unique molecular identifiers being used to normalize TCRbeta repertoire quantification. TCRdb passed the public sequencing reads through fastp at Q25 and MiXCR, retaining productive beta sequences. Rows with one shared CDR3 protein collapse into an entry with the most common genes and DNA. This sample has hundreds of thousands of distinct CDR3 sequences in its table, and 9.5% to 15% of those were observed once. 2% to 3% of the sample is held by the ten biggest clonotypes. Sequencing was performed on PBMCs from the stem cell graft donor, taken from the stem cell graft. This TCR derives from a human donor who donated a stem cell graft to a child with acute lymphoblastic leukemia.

CDR3 region: CASSSSDGANQPQHF. The sequence in DNA is TGTGCCAGCAGCTCCTCGGATGGGGCCAATCAGCCCCAGCATTTT. The sequence links TRBV7-2 to TRBJ1-5, with TRBD1 tentatively as D gene (5 bases match). The cysteine opens and the phenylalanine closes a CDR3 of 15 amino acids. The entry retains the CDR3 DNA only, 45 bases that are in frame from base 1. The germline V gene gives CDR1 as SGHTA and CDR2 as FQGNSA. V is shortened by 4 bases, J by 3 bases, and the region joining them spans 13 bases.